A single sample is the source of the 31 T cell receptor beta chains below, sequenced in a study of blood T cell repertoires in COVID-19. Some clones are missing from TCRdb's copy, which holds only in-frame ones; the method was immunoSEQ multiplex PCR. Among around 70,000 clones listed, just under 85% were seen once. Sequencing was performed on peripheral blood. The receptors were sampled from an older man with acute or convalescent COVID-19.

CDR3 region: CASSPTPGANYGYTF. The CDR3 nucleotides read TGTGCCAGCAGCCCAACTCCGGGAGCTAACTATGGCTACACCTTC. The chain combines TRBV7-2 with TRBJ1-2; D gene unclear. Germline V lookup: CDR1 SGHTA, CDR2 FQGNSA. Trimming removed 5 bases from V and 0 bases from J, with 13 bases in between. The CDR3 consists of 15 residues.

The table lists this clone with a count of one. The chain carries TRBV7-3 and TRBJ2-7, with 7 bases identical to TRBD2. V shed 2 bases, J shed 5 bases, and the junction held 6 bases outside the gene matches. This CDR3 has 14 residues. Germline CDR1 and CDR2: SGHTA and FQGTGA. CDR3 amino acids: CASSLAGLSDEQYF. In DNA, the CDR3 is TGTGCCAGCAGCTTAGCGGGACTATCGGACGAGCAGTACTTC. The whole variable domain, remainder taken from reference TRBV7-3 and TRBJ2-7, is GAGVSQTPSNKVTEKGKYVELRCDPISGHTALYWYRQSLGQGPEFLIYFQGTGAADDSGLPNDRFFAVRPEGSVSTLKIQRTERGDSAVYLCASSLAGLSDEQYFGPGTRLTVT.

V and J are TRBV13 and TRBJ2-7; 10 positions agree with TRBD1. CDR3 length equals 14 residues. The germline V gene encodes CDR1 PRHDT and CDR2 FYEKMQ (reference sequence). Trimming cost V 7 bases and J 2 bases; bases outside gene matches: 5. In DNA form, the CDR3 reads TGTGCCAGCACCCTAGGACAGGGGGCCTACGAGCAGTACTTC. As protein: CASTLGQGAYEQYF.

V and J are TRBV6-5 and TRBJ2-2; possible D gene TRBD2, 5 bases. The CDR3 is 15 amino acids. Deletions cut 7 bases from V and 5 bases from J, with 17 bases between. The germline gives CDR1 MNHEY, CDR2 SVGAGI. The DNA of the CDR3 is TGTGCCAGCACCAGAGGGCCAACTCGAACCGGGGAGCTGTTTTTT. Translation gives CASTRGPTRTGELFF.

This chain links TRBV5-4 with TRBJ1-2, with TRBD1 identical over 12 bases. With V trimmed by 5 bases and J by 7 bases, 12 bases remained unmatched. The CDR3 consists of 16 residues. Looked up from germline, CDR1 is SGHNT and CDR2 is YYREEE (reference sequence). The CDR3: CASRHPGTGGWGGYTF. The CDR3 DNA follows: TGTGCCAGCAGGCACCCCGGGACAGGGGGCTGGGGTGGCTACACCTTC. The variable domain in full, completed from reference TRBV5-4 and TRBJ1-2, reads ETGVTQSPTHLIKTRGQQVTLRCSSQSGHNTVSWYQQALGQGPQFIFQYYREEENGRGNFPPRFSGLQFPNYSSELNVNALELDDSALYLCASRHPGTGGWGGYTFGSGTRLTVV.

V is TRBV27 and J is TRBJ1-5; D is perhaps TRBD1 (5 bases). Between the trimmed V and J ends, which lost 8 bases and 0 bases, there was a span of 23 bases. Germline CDR1 MNHEY, CDR2 SMNVEV (reference sequence). CDR3 size: 18 residues. For the CDR3, the DNA is TGTGCCAGCGCCTTGATGGGGGTGGCGGGGTATAGCAATCAGCCCCAGCATTTT. Translating gives CASALMGVAGYSNQPQHF.

This clone has a handful of counts. The CDR3, as DNA: TGTGCCAGCAGCAAAGGACAGGGGGACGACGAGCAGTACTTC. Translating it yields CASSKGQGDDEQYF. The rearrangement joins TRBV21-1 to TRBJ2-7; the D call in the table, TRBD1, was not verified against the DNA. TRBV21-1 is assigned pseudogene status. The CDR3 extends over 14 amino acids.

The gene calls are TRBV19 and TRBJ2-6, with D perhaps matching TRBD2 (6 bases). V was clipped by 3 bases and J by 4 bases, with 10 bases between them. This CDR3 region has 15 residues. Germline V CDR1 and CDR2: LNHDA, SQIVND (reference sequence). CDR3 in amino acids: CASSMGGTGANVLTF. The CDR3 DNA follows: TGTGCCAGTAGTATGGGGGGAACAGGGGCCAACGTCCTGACTTTC.

The CDR3 DNA sequence: TGTGCCAGCAGCTTCCACGACAGGGGGAGTTCCTACAATGAGCAGTTCTTC. It specifies CASSFHDRGSSYNEQFF. The chain uses TRBV7-2 and TRBJ2-1, with 9 bases lining up with TRBD1. The CDR3 covers 17 residues. V was pared by 3 bases and J by 1 base, with 7 bases of the junction left unmatched. Germline V gives CDR1 SGHTA, CDR2 FQGNSA.

This clone has only a few counts. The chain links TRBV28 to TRBJ1-2, with D possibly TRBD1 on 5 matching bases. CDR1 is MDHEN, CDR2 SYDVKM, per germline. The CDR3 loop spans 14 amino acids. V dropped 5 bases and J dropped 3 bases, with 13 bases sitting between them. CDR3 in amino acids: CASSPGGEYYGYTF. The DNA for the CDR3 is TGTGCCAGCAGTCCTGGGGGGGAGTACTATGGCTACACCTTC.

This clone was seen only a few times. DNA of the CDR3: TGTGCCAGCAGTGAATTGGGCAGGGGGAGTGGAAACACCATATATTTT. Translating it yields CASSELGRGSGNTIYF. The chain uses TRBV6-1 and TRBJ1-3, with 7 bases lining up with TRBD1. Germline CDR1 MNHNS, CDR2 SASEGT. J lost 3 bases, V lost 2 bases, and 7 bases had no gene match. The length of the CDR3 is 16 residues.

The chain employs TRBV6-2 or TRBV6-3 and TRBJ1-2, with D unresolved. Germline V gene lookup returns CDR1 MNHEY and CDR2 SVGEGT. Trimming removed 0 bases from V and 0 bases from J, with 8 bases in between. The CDR3 has 15 residues. CDR3 nucleotides: TGTGCCAGCAGTTACTCGACTGTGTCTAACTATGGCTACACCTTC. Protein: CASSYSTVSNYGYTF.

The gene calls are TRBV19 and TRBJ1-1, with 7 bases identical to TRBD1. Germline assignment: CDR1 LNHDA and CDR2 SQIVND (reference sequence). The trim removed 0 bases at V and 5 bases at J, leaving 6 bases unmatched. The CDR3 is 15 residues long. CDR3 bases: TGTGCCAGTAGTATAGAGGGCAGGGGGAAAACTGAAGCTTTCTTT. Residues: CASSIEGRGKTEAFF.

The J gene is TRBJ2-2, the V gene TRBV7-2, with 8 bases that match TRBD2. This CDR3 contains 14 residues. Germline V gene sequence: CDR1 SGHTA, CDR2 FQGNSA. After removal of 5 bases from V and 4 bases from J, the junction contained 3 bases not matched to a gene. DNA for the CDR3: TGTGCCAGCAGCGCCGGGGGGGTCACCGGGGAGCTGTTTTTT. Amino acids: CASSAGGVTGELFF.

This clone came up once. The chain links TRBV5-3 to TRBJ1-4; a possible D gene is TRBD1 (5 bases). TRBV5-3 is an ORF; its function is uncertain. V lost 5 bases, J lost 4 bases, and 9 bases lay in between. The CDR3 covers 13 residues. Here the CDR3 reads CARRKGHNEKLFF. CDR3 in DNA: TGTGCCAGAAGAAAGGGGCATAATGAAAAACTGTTTTTT.

This clone was seen a single time. The chain employs TRBV6-5 and TRBJ2-5; 9 bases line up with TRBD2. Germline values: CDR1 MNHEY, CDR2 SVGAGI. V trimming: 4 bases; J trimming: 5 bases; junction bases outside the gene matches: 5. CDR3 length: 14 amino acids. The CDR3 region is CASSFSGSQETQYF. The CDR3 DNA reads TGTGCCAGCAGTTTTAGCGGGAGCCAGGAGACCCAGTACTTC.

This sequence joins TRBV28 and TRBJ1-6, with unresolved D. The CDR3 loop spans 16 amino acids. Germline CDR1 is MDHEN and CDR2 is SYDVKM. V shed 0 bases and J shed 0 bases, with 6 bases lying between them. The CDR3 sequence: CASSLWPSSYNSPLHF. CDR3 DNA: TGTGCCAGCAGTTTATGGCCGAGCTCCTATAATTCACCCCTCCACTTT.

The chain couples TRBV3-1 (or the pseudogene TRBV3-2) to TRBJ2-4; 8 bases agree with TRBD1. Germline CDR1 is LGHDT and CDR2 is YNNKEL (reference sequence). V dropped 3 bases and J dropped 3; count of bases not matched to a gene: 13. The CDR3 is 18 residues long. CDR3 amino acids: CASSQASGTGGIKNIQYF. The CDR3 DNA reads TGTGCCAGCAGCCAGGCTTCCGGGACAGGAGGAATCAAAAACATTCAGTACTTC.

The V and J genes are TRBV7-9 and TRBJ1-1; the match to TRBD1 covers 7 bases. J was trimmed by 3 bases and V by 5 bases; bases with no gene match: 9. Germline CDR1 SEHNR, CDR2 FQNEAQ (reference sequence). The CDR3 length is 15 residues. The CDR3 bases are TGTGCCAGCAGCCCCAGGGGGTCCATGGACACTGAAGCTTTCTTT. Translated, it gives CASSPRGSMDTEAFF.

This clone was seen a handful of times. CDR3 nucleotide sequence: TGTGCCAGCAGCCCACTTGGCACTGAAGCTTTCTTT. Its translation is CASSPLGTEAFF. This chain links TRBV6-5 with TRBJ1-1, with D unresolved. Germline V lookup: CDR1 MNHEY, CDR2 SVGAGI. Trimming took 6 bases from V and 4 from J, leaving 9 bases between them. The CDR3 is 12 amino acids.

The chain joins TRBV5-8 to TRBJ2-7, with D possibly TRBD2 on 6 matching bases. CDR3 length: 16 amino acids. Trimming removed 0 bases from V and 2 bases from J, with 15 bases in between. Germline-derived CDR1 and CDR2 are SGHTS and YDEGEE. CDR3: CASSLATGGGTYEQYF. The CDR3, as DNA: TGTGCCAGCAGCTTGGCCACCGGGGGTGGCACCTACGAGCAGTACTTC.

The chain combines TRBV28 with TRBJ2-3; 12 bases match TRBD1. The V segment lost 6 bases and the J segment 1 base; nucleotides outside the gene matches: 11. The CDR3 is 18 residues long. Germline V gene sequence: CDR1 MDHEN, CDR2 SYDVKM. CDR3 DNA sequence: TGTGCCAGCAGAGGGACAGGGGGCGAGAAGAGAGGCACAGATACGCAGTATTTT. Translation gives CASRGTGGEKRGTDTQYF.

This rearrangement joins TRBV6-5 to TRBJ2-2; 7 bases fit TRBD1. Germline V gives CDR1 MNHEY, CDR2 SVGAGI. The junction had 3 bases not matched to a gene; V was cut back by 2 bases and J by 6 bases. The CDR3 consists of 14 residues. In nucleotides, the CDR3 is TGTGCCAGCAGTTACGTTCAGGGGGCCGGGGAGCTGTTTTTT. Protein: CASSYVQGAGELFF.

The chain is built from TRBV19 and TRBJ2-3; tentative D call: TRBD2 (5 bases). The V and J ends lost 7 bases and 4 bases respectively, with 12 bases between them. In germline, CDR1 is LNHDA, CDR2 SQIVND (reference sequence). This CDR3 region has 13 residues. The CDR3 nucleotides read TGTGCCAGTACCTTAACGGGATCAGATACGCAGTATTTT. This sequence encodes CASTLTGSDTQYF.

This clone was picked up a small number of times. The chain employs TRBV5-4 and TRBJ2-7; tentatively, D is TRBD2 (6 bases). V lost 0 bases to trimming and J lost 6 bases, with 16 bases between them. Germline CDR1 SGHNT, CDR2 YYREEE (reference sequence). This CDR3 is built from 15 residues. The CDR3 bases are TGTGCCAGCAGCTTGGGGGGTAGCCGGGACTCCGAGCAGTACTTC. Amino acids: CASSLGGSRDSEQYF.

This rearrangement joins TRBV4-1 to TRBJ1-4; D is undetermined. The germline V gene encodes CDR1 MGHRA and CDR2 YSYEKL. The CDR3 covers 14 residues. V lost 0 bases and J 5 bases, leaving 7 bases between the germline ends. The CDR3 spells CASSQDALNEKLFF. The CDR3 DNA reads as TGCGCCAGCAGCCAAGACGCACTAAATGAAAAACTGTTTTTT.

In the case of this clone: At one end the junction does not follow the germline gene, possibly because of a read error. The chain combines TRBV14 with TRBJ2-2, with D perhaps TRBD1 (6 bases). The CDR3 contains 15 residues. CDR1 and CDR2 from the germline V gene are SGHDN and FVKESK. CDR3 amino acids: CASRQGTTYTGELFF. Here the CDR3 DNA reads TGTGCCAGCAGACAAGGGACAACCTACACCGGGGAGCTGTTTTTT.

The table lists this clone with a few counts. The chain is built from TRBV5-4 and TRBJ2-1; 7 bases are a match to TRBD2. Germline trimming cut 9 bases from V and 0 bases from J; bases unmatched to any gene: 6. Per germline, CDR1 SGHNT and CDR2 YYREEE (reference sequence). This CDR3 contains 14 residues. CDR3 nucleotides: TGTGCCACCCGTAGCGGGCACTCCTACAATGAGCAGTTCTTC. This translates into CATRSGHSYNEQFF.

The chain combines TRBV11-2 with TRBJ1-4; possible D gene TRBD1, 6 bases. The CDR3 is made up of 14 amino acids. V lost 5 bases to trimming and J lost 8 bases, with 15 bases between them. CDR1 is SGHAT, CDR2 FQNNGV, per germline. CDR3 residues: CASSKGRGGEKLFF. CDR3 in DNA: TGTGCCAGCAGCAAGGGCAGGGGAGGGGAAAAACTGTTTTTT.

This chain uses TRBV28 with TRBJ1-4; 8 bases map to TRBD1. Germline CDR1 MDHEN, CDR2 SYDVKM. The V segment lost 6 bases and the J segment 7 bases; nucleotides outside the gene matches: 4. CDR3 length: 13 residues. The DNA for the CDR3 is TGTGCCAGCAGGGTGGGACAGGTTGAAAAACTGTTTTTT. Residues: CASRVGQVEKLFF.

V is TRBV30 and J is TRBJ2-1; 7 bases map to TRBD2. The V segment lost 0 bases and the J segment 6 bases; nucleotides outside the gene matches: 8. The CDR3 runs 15 residues. Germline assignment: CDR1 GTSNPN and CDR2 SVGIG (reference sequence). CDR3 sequence: CAWSVGAGPPNEQFF. CDR3 bases: TGTGCCTGGAGTGTAGGAGCGGGACCGCCCAATGAGCAGTTCTTC.